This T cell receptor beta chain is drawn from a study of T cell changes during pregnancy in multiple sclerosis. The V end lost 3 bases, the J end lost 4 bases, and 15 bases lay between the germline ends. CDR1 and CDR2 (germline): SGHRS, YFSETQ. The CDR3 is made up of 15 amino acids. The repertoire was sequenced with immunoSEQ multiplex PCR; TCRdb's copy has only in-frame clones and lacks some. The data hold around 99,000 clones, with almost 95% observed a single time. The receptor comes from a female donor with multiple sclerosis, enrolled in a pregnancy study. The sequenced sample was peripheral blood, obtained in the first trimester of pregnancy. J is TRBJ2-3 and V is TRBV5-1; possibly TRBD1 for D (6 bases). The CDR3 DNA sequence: TGCGCCAGCAGCTCACAAAGACAGGTATCAGATACGCAGTATTTT. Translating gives CASSSQRQVSDTQYF.